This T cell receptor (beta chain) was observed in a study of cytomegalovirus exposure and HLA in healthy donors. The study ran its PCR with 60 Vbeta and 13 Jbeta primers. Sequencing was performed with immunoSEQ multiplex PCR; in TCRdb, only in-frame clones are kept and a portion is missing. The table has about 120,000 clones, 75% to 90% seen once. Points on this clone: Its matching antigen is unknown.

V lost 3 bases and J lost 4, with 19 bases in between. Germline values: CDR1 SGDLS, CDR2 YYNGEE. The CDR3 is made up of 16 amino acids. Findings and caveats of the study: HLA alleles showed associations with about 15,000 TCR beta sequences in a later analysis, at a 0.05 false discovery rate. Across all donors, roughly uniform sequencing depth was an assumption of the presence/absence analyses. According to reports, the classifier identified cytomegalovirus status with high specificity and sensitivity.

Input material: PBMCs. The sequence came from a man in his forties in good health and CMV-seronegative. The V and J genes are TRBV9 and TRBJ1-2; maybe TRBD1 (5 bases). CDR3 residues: CASSGRGRVGGYGYTF. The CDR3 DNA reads TGTGCCAGCAGCGGGCGGGGGAGGGTGGGCGGCTATGGCTACACCTTC.